The following is a T cell receptor beta chain sequence with its context. The data were taken from a study of blood T cell repertoires in COVID-19. The wider study: Italy, Spain and the United States were the sources of the convalescent and acute COVID-19 samples. The cDNA or gDNA used as material had been derived from T cells, B-cell-depleted T cells, or PBMCs.

The CDR3 is made up of 16 amino acids. Germline CDR1 reads PRHDT; CDR2 reads FYEKMQ (reference sequence). Losses at the gene ends were 5 bases for V and 1 base for J; bases not matched to a gene: 9. As handled by the study authors: Cell counts per sample came from amplifying reference gene primers. TCRdb keeps only in-frame clones here, not all; method: immunoSEQ multiplex PCR. From that table come the V and J calls and clone size; the DNA was used to work out D and trimming. The sample comprises under 90,000 clones, about 83% of which are singletons, and 40% to 50% rests with the top ten. This TCR derives from a man at least 80 years old with acute or convalescent COVID-19. The rearrangement joins TRBV13 to TRBJ2-5; 8 nucleotides agree with TRBD1. The sequenced sample consisted of peripheral blood. The CDR3 DNA is TGTGCCAGCAGCCAAGAAGACAGGGGCGTCCAAGAGACCCAGTACTTC. Translating gives CASSQEDRGVQETQYF. Full variable domain (outside the CDR3, taken from reference TRBV13 and TRBJ2-5): AAGVIQSPRHLIKEKRETATLKCYPIPRHDTVYWYQQGPGQDPQFLISFYEKMQSDKGSIPDRFSAQQFSDYHSELNMSSLELGDSALYFCASSQEDRGVQETQYFGPGTRLLVL.